These 19 T cell receptor beta chains came from one sample sequenced in a study of regulatory T cells in long-lasting Graves disease. As for time point: persistent/refractory GD, antithyroid drugs over 5 years with positive TRAb. There was RNA extracted from PBMCs, and the TCR library was made from it. To make TCR beta libraries, researchers used iRepertoire HTBI primers and Arm-PCR of CDR3 regions. TCRdb used MiXCR to reprocess the multiplex PCR reads, holding one entry per CDR3 protein. This table holds roughly 450,000 distinct CDR3 sequences, less than 25% found once. The sample here was peripheral blood mononuclear cells (PBMCs), taken when the disease was refractory, from a patient treated with antithyroid drugs. Receptors originate from a female donor with Graves disease.

This clonotype was counted at least ten times. The CDR3 sequence is CASSARQLNTEAFF. In nucleotides, the CDR3 is TGTGCCAGCAGCGCTAGACAACTGAACACTGAAGCTTTCTTT. The chain is built from TRBV12-3 or TRBV12-4 and TRBJ1-1; D gene uncertain. The germline V and J ends were trimmed by 6 bases and 0 bases, with 11 bases remaining between them. The CDR3 runs to 14 residues.

The chain uses TRBV7-3 and TRBJ2-1; 8 bases match TRBD2. Germline V gene sequence: CDR1 SGHTA, CDR2 FQGTGA. The CDR3 has 16 residues. The trim removed 1 base at V and 5 bases at J, leaving 7 bases unmatched. CDR3 sequence (DNA): TGTGCCAGCAGCTTAATCCCGGGACTAGGTCACAATGAGCAGTTCTTC. Translated, it gives CASSLIPGLGHNEQFF.

This clonotype was seen at least ten times. The chain uses TRBV7-2 and TRBJ1-2; D is unclear. The germline gives CDR1 SGHTA, CDR2 FQGNSA. V dropped 7 bases and J dropped 6 bases, with 12 bases sitting between them. The CDR3 has 12 residues. The CDR3 DNA follows: TGTGCCAGCACCAACTCGGGGAATGGCTACACCTTC. Its protein product is CASTNSGNGYTF.

The chain uses TRBV7-9 and TRBJ2-7; 8 positions match TRBD2. Germline CDR1 is SEHNR and CDR2 is FQNEAQ (reference sequence). The CDR3 loop spans 14 amino acids. With V trimmed by 6 bases and J by 2 bases, 6 bases remained unmatched. The CDR3 spells CASSKRELPYEQYF. The CDR3 bases are TGTGCCAGCAGTAAGCGGGAGCTCCCCTACGAGCAGTACTTC.

Ten or more counts support this clonotype. The genes are TRBV28 and TRBJ2-2; D may be TRBD1 (5 bases). Trimming took 10 bases from V and 3 from J, leaving 12 bases between them. The CDR3 has 13 residues. Germline V gene data show CDR1 as MDHEN and CDR2 as SYDVKM. CDR3 sequence reads: CATEDTDTGELFF. The CDR3 DNA is TGTGCCACCGAGGACACCGACACCGGGGAGCTGTTTTTT. The full variable domain, with the rest looked up from reference TRBV28 and TRBJ2-2, is DVKVTQSSRYLVKRTGEKVFLECVQDMDHENMFWYRQDPGLGLRLIYFSYDVKMKEKGDIPEGYSVSREKKERFSLILESASTNQTSMYLCATEDTDTGELFFGEGSRLTVL.

This clonotype was seen repeatedly, ten times or more. V usage is TRBV11-2 and J usage is TRBJ1-1; tentatively, D is TRBD1 (5 bases). Deletions cut 2 bases from V and 5 bases from J, with 15 bases between. The germline V gene has CDR1 SGHAT and CDR2 FQNNGV. This CDR3 has 15 amino acids. The CDR3 loop is CASSLIWRGGTEAFF. CDR3 sequence (DNA): TGTGCCAGCAGCTTAATATGGAGGGGAGGTACTGAAGCTTTCTTT.

This clonotype was found a few times. The chain recombines TRBV20-1 with TRBJ2-7; the D gene is possibly TRBD2 (5 bases). The V gene lost 0 bases and the J gene lost 2 bases, with 11 bases spanning the gap. Germline V gene data show CDR1 as DFQATT and CDR2 as SNEGSKA (reference sequence). This CDR3 region has 14 residues. The CDR3 sequence: CSARDSATPYEQYF. In DNA, the CDR3 is TGCAGTGCTAGAGATAGCGCAACCCCCTACGAGCAGTACTTC.

The gene calls are TRBV5-1 and TRBJ2-7, with D unresolved. The CDR3 contains 14 residues. Deletions cut 3 bases from V and 2 bases from J, with 12 bases between. Per the germline V gene, CDR1 is SGHRS and CDR2 is YFSETQ. The CDR3 DNA sequence: TGCGCCAGCAGCTCCGTGACGGCCACCTACGAGCAGTACTTC. This gives the protein CASSSVTATYEQYF.

The genes are TRBV5-1 and TRBJ2-2; 8 nucleotides line up with TRBD2. CDR1 is SGHRS and CDR2 is YFSETQ in the germline V gene. J lost 4 bases, V lost 1 base, and 6 bases had no gene match. This CDR3 has 16 amino acids. DNA for the CDR3: TGCGCCAGCAGCTTGAGAAATAGCGGGATCACCGGGGAGCTGTTTTTT. This translates into CASSLRNSGITGELFF.

This clonotype has at least ten counts. The chain recombines TRBV28 with TRBJ2-5, with TRBD2 identical over 9 bases. J gave up 5 bases and V 5 bases, and 15 bases lay outside the gene matches. Germline V gives CDR1 MDHEN, CDR2 SYDVKM. The CDR3 is made up of 17 amino acids. Here the CDR3 reads CASSPLWREGQSETQYF. In DNA, the CDR3 is TGTGCCAGCAGTCCCCTCTGGCGGGAGGGCCAATCGGAGACCCAGTACTTC.

This clonotype was observed a few times. This chain connects TRBV5-4 to TRBJ2-5; D may be TRBD1 or TRBD2 (6 bases each). V gave up 3 bases and J gave up 8 bases, with 17 bases separating them. The germline gives CDR1 SGHNT, CDR2 YYREEE (reference sequence). This CDR3 is 14 amino acids long. The CDR3 nucleotides read TGTGCCAGCAGCTCCAGGGGAGGCCTAGACACCCAGTACTTC. This sequence encodes CASSSRGGLDTQYF.

The chain links TRBV5-6 to TRBJ2-7, with D perhaps matching TRBD1 (6 bases). The V gene's germline CDR1 is SGHDT and CDR2 YYEEEE. The CDR3 sequence is 15 residues long. The ends were cut back, 1 base at V and 5 bases at J, with 16 bases in the middle. CDR3 nucleotides: TGTGCCAGCAGCTTGTTCAGGGGCTCCCTCAACGAGCAGTACTTC. Translation gives CASSLFRGSLNEQYF.

V gene TRBV20-1 combines with J gene TRBJ2-1, with TRBD2 matching 15 bases. The germline gives CDR1 DFQATT, CDR2 SNEGSKA (reference sequence). Losses at the gene ends were 5 bases for V and 4 bases for J; bases not matched to a gene: 6. The CDR3 is made up of 16 amino acids. CDR3 in amino acids: CSAPGLAGGGYNEQFF. CDR3 sequence (DNA): TGCAGTGCTCCGGGACTAGCGGGAGGAGGTTACAATGAGCAGTTCTTC.

In its sample, this clonotype was seen a few times. The chain joins TRBV7-2 to TRBJ2-1; D unclear. The CDR3 totals 13 residues. V dropped 1 base and J dropped 7 bases, with 8 bases sitting between them. Germline V gene sequence: CDR1 SGHTA, CDR2 FQGNSA. The CDR3 sequence is CASSLDRKNEQFF. Written as DNA, the CDR3 is TGTGCCAGCAGCTTAGATAGGAAGAATGAGCAGTTCTTC.

The gene calls are TRBV5-6 and TRBJ1-1; no clear D. The CDR3 runs 14 residues. Germline V CDR1 and CDR2: SGHDT, YYEEEE. V was clipped by 4 bases and J by 0 bases, with 10 bases between them. The CDR3 loop is CASSPDGLNTEAFF. The DNA for the CDR3 is TGTGCCAGCAGCCCGGACGGACTGAACACTGAAGCTTTCTTT.

This clonotype appeared a few times. The rearrangement uses TRBV20-1 and TRBJ2-7, with D tentatively TRBD1 (6 bases). CDR3 length equals 11 residues. Looked up from germline, CDR1 is DFQATT and CDR2 is SNEGSKA (reference sequence). Trimming took 5 bases from V and 3 from J, leaving 8 bases between them. CDR3 loop: CSAEQGYEQYF. The CDR3 DNA reads TGCAGTGCTGAACAGGGCTACGAGCAGTACTTC.

This clonotype was picked up many times. V usage is TRBV28 and J usage is TRBJ2-5; maybe TRBD1 (6 bases). Trimming stripped 4 bases from V and 4 bases from J, with 10 bases between. CDR3 length equals 13 residues. Germline CDR1 is MDHEN and CDR2 is SYDVKM. The chain's CDR3 is CASSWDKLETQYF. The CDR3 coding sequence is TGTGCCAGCAGTTGGGACAAGTTAGAGACCCAGTACTTC.

The table lists this clonotype with a few counts. The chain employs TRBV6-1 and TRBJ2-7; D remains unclear. The germline V and J ends were trimmed by 6 bases and 0 bases, with 9 bases remaining between them. Germline loops: CDR1 MNHNS, CDR2 SASEGT. CDR3 length equals 13 residues. CDR3 nucleotide sequence: TGTGCCAGCAGCTACGGATTCTCCTACGAGCAGTACTTC. Encoded protein: CASSYGFSYEQYF.

This chain uses TRBV7-2 with TRBJ1-4, with D tentatively TRBD1 (5 bases). Germline loops: CDR1 SGHTA, CDR2 FQGNSA. The CDR3 has 15 amino acids. V gave up 1 base and J gave up 8 bases, with 14 bases separating them. CDR3 nucleotide sequence: TGTGCCAGCAGCTTAGTAGGGCCGCCAGGGGAAAAACTGTTTTTT. It yields the protein CASSLVGPPGEKLFF.